This TCR beta chain was recovered during a study of blood T cell repertoires in COVID-19. The germline gives CDR1 SGHAT, CDR2 FQDESV (reference sequence). The CDR3 has 15 residues. The V end was cut by 0 bases, the J end by 0 bases, with 8 bases between. The table came from immunoSEQ multiplex PCR; TCRdb's copy has only in-frame clones and leaves some out. Of about 140,000 clones in the sample, around 81% were seen once. This clonotype originated in a human donor in a cohort sampled during active COVID-19. The sequenced sample consisted of peripheral blood. The chain links TRBV11-1 to TRBJ1-1, with D unclear. CDR3 sequence reads: CASSLAIALNTEAFF. As DNA, the CDR3 is TGTGCCAGCAGCTTAGCGATAGCCTTGAACACTGAAGCTTTCTTT.